These 5 T cell receptor beta chains were all obtained from the same sample, sequenced in a study of cytomegalovirus exposure and HLA in healthy donors. The PCR made use of 60 Vbeta and 13 Jbeta primers. The data were produced by immunoSEQ multiplex PCR, yet TCRdb's version contains in-frame clones alone and is incomplete. The sample lists 100,000 to 150,000 clones; about three quarters were seen once. The material sequenced was PBMCs. The receptor set was obtained from a woman aged 55-69 years in good health and CMV-seropositive.

In its sample, this clone was seen a few times. The chain employs TRBV21-1 and TRBJ1-1; whether TRBD1, the table's D call, matches the DNA was not checked. TRBV21-1 has pseudogene status. This CDR3 region has 14 residues. CDR3 sequence: CASSQQDSHTEAFF. The CDR3 DNA sequence: TGTGCCAGCTCCCAACAGGACAGTCACACTGAAGCTTTCTTT.

CDR3 in DNA: TGTGCCAGCAGTTTTCCCCGGGACAGCTCCTACGAGCAGTACTTC. Residues: CASSFPRDSSYEQYF. The gene calls are TRBV28 and TRBJ2-7, with 7 bases that match TRBD1. V lost 3 bases to trimming and J lost 0 bases; unmatched junction nucleotides: 5. This CDR3 is built from 15 residues. The V gene's germline CDR1 is MDHEN and CDR2 SYDVKM. Based on the CDR3 plus reference TRBV28 and TRBJ2-7, the full variable domain is DVKVTQSSRYLVKRTGEKVFLECVQDMDHENMFWYRQDPGLGLRLIYFSYDVKMKEKGDIPEGYSVSREKKERFSLILESASTNQTSMYLCASSFPRDSSYEQYFGPGTRLTVT.

The chain links TRBV18 to TRBJ1-2; D unclear. This CDR3 has 15 residues. Germline assignment: CDR1 KGHSH and CDR2 LQKENI. V shed 0 bases and J shed 4 bases, with 12 bases lying between them. The CDR3 region is CASSPPTPTSYGYTF. CDR3 nucleotide sequence: TGTGCCAGCTCACCACCGACACCGACCTCCTATGGCTACACCTTC.

The chain couples TRBV6-1 to TRBJ1-5; D might be TRBD1 (6 bases). The CDR3 totals 14 residues. V lost 6 bases and J 6 bases, leaving 15 bases between the germline ends. Germline V lookup: CDR1 MNHNS, CDR2 SASEGT. The CDR3 reads CASSETDSGQPQHF. CDR3 DNA sequence: TGTGCCAGCAGCGAGACGGACAGCGGTCAGCCCCAGCATTTT.

In its sample, this clone was seen a few times. The chain uses TRBV11-3 and TRBJ1-1; 7 positions match TRBD1. This CDR3 contains 16 residues. Germline V gives CDR1 SGHNT, CDR2 YENEEA. The trim removed 5 bases at V and 1 base at J, leaving 10 bases unmatched. The chain's CDR3 is CASSPEGAGSNTEAFF. In nucleotides, the CDR3 is TGTGCCAGCAGCCCTGAGGGGGCAGGATCGAACACTGAAGCTTTCTTT. Full variable domain (rest looked up from reference TRBV11-3 and TRBJ1-1): EAGVVQSPRYKIIEKKQPVAFWCNPISGHNTLYWYLQNLGQGPELLIRYENEEAVDDSQLPKDRFSAERLKGVDSTLKIQPAELGDSAVYLCASSPEGAGSNTEAFFGQGTRLTVV.